The 2 T cell receptor beta chains given below trace back to one sample, sequenced in a study of blood T cell repertoires in COVID-19. Some clones are missing from TCRdb's copy, which holds only in-frame ones; the method was immunoSEQ multiplex PCR. The data contain about 74,000 clones, about 80% of them singletons. The specimen was peripheral blood. The receptors stem from a human donor in a cohort sampled during active COVID-19.

V and J are TRBV4-1 and TRBJ1-5; no reliable D call. The CDR3 runs 15 residues. V shed 1 base and J shed 5 bases, with 12 bases lying between them. Germline V gene data show CDR1 as MGHRA and CDR2 as YSYEKL. The CDR3 region has the DNA TGCGCCAGCAGCCAAGCGTGGCGGGTGGATCAGCCCCAGCATTTT. Its protein product is CASSQAWRVDQPQHF.

V and J are TRBV3-1 (or the pseudogene TRBV3-2) and TRBJ2-2; D may be TRBD1 (6 bases). This CDR3 region has 15 residues. Per the germline V gene, CDR1 is LGHDT and CDR2 is YNNKEL (reference sequence). V was clipped by 4 bases and J by 3 bases, with 12 bases between them. DNA of the CDR3: TGTGCCAGCAGCCCTTCGGACAGATACACCGGGGAGCTGTTTTTT. This codes for CASSPSDRYTGELFF.